The present entry profiles one T cell receptor (beta chain) with its context. Antigen: not known. This CDR3 comprises 16 residues. CDR1 is SEHNR and CDR2 is FQNEAQ in the germline V gene (reference sequence). V was cut by 5 bases and J by 2 bases, with 19 bases left in between. The source of the sample is a study of T cell repertoires in cytomegalovirus infection. Each CDR3 protein gets one entry after TCRdb re-called the reads with MiXCR. The table lists about 900,000 distinct CDR3 sequences, about 33% of them singletons. Regarding the study as a whole: Adding up the frequency of public TCR beta families identified people who carried CMV plus the relevant HLA.

The sequence derives from a human donor in good health (CMV status not recorded). Some clones in this sample may be carry-over from other donors' samples. The chain combines TRBV7-9 with TRBJ2-7; possible D gene TRBD1, 6 bases. The sequenced sample was cultured CD8+ T cells from PBMCs, obtained from culture after CMV antigen stimulation. This CDR3 reads CASSLLLDSDTYEQYF. CDR3 DNA: TGTGCCAGCAGCCTCCTGCTGGACAGTGACACCTACGAGCAGTACTTC.